This is a list of T cell receptor beta chains from one sample in a study of Ad26.COV2.S vaccination and SARS-CoV-2 variants. The repertoire was sequenced with immunoSEQ multiplex PCR; TCRdb's copy has only in-frame clones and lacks some. The profile shows 350,000 to 450,000 clones, 83% of them singletons. Source: peripheral blood, taken in a trial of Ad26.COV2.S vaccine versus placebo. Receptors were obtained from a person between 18 and 60 years old who received the Ad26.COV2.S COVID-19 vaccine or a placebo. Both conserved end residues are part of each CDR3. Each record gives: D gene, J gene, clone size, V gene, CDR3 protein, CDR3 DNA. The D gene is left open where the match is weak. Clone size is shown for a subset of rows, as once, few, many or a class of expanded clone.

d_call: TRBD1
j_call: TRBJ2-2
clone_size: NA
v_call: TRBV6-6
cdr3_aa: CASRDRGTGELFF
cdr3_nt: TGTGCCAGCAGGGACAGGGGCACCGGGGAGCTGTTTTTT

d_call: NA
j_call: TRBJ1-2
clone_size: few
v_call: TRBV5-6
cdr3_aa: CASSFTVNYGYTF
cdr3_nt: TGTGCCAGCAGCTTCACAGTTAACTATGGCTACACCTTC

d_call: NA
j_call: TRBJ1-2
clone_size: NA
v_call: TRBV9
cdr3_aa: CASSVVPRPGGVGGYTF
cdr3_nt: TGTGCCAGCAGCGTAGTCCCCAGACCCGGGGGAGTGGGAGGCTACACCTTC

d_call: TRBD1
j_call: TRBJ2-5
clone_size: once
v_call: TRBV9
cdr3_aa: CASGRGLGETQYF
cdr3_nt: TGTGCCAGCGGAAGGGGGCTGGGAGAGACCCAGTACTTC

d_call: NA
j_call: TRBJ2-2
clone_size: NA
v_call: TRBV29-1
cdr3_aa: CSATDNVGELFF
cdr3_nt: TGCAGCGCTACTGACAATGTTGGGGAGCTGTTTTTT

d_call: NA
j_call: TRBJ1-5
clone_size: NA
v_call: TRBV3-1/TRBV3-2
cdr3_aa: CASSQHREGNQPQHF
cdr3_nt: TGTGCCAGCAGCCAACACAGGGAGGGCAATCAGCCCCAGCATTTT

d_call: NA
j_call: TRBJ2-7
clone_size: NA
v_call: TRBV23-1
cdr3_aa: CASSPREGPSYEQYF
cdr3_nt: TGCGCCAGCAGTCCCCGCGAAGGGCCTTCCTACGAGCAGTACTTC

d_call: NA
j_call: TRBJ2-5
clone_size: NA
v_call: TRBV5-6
cdr3_aa: CASNFLYTETQYF
cdr3_nt: TGTGCCAGCAACTTCTTGTACACGGAGACCCAGTACTTC

d_call: NA
j_call: TRBJ1-6
clone_size: NA
v_call: TRBV28
cdr3_aa: CASSFPLRKRGSLHF
cdr3_nt: TGTGCCAGCAGTTTCCCCCTAAGGAAGCGGGGGTCCCTCCACTTT

d_call: NA
j_call: TRBJ1-5
clone_size: NA
v_call: TRBV4-1
cdr3_aa: CASSQVRGGNQPQHF
cdr3_nt: TGCGCCAGCAGCCAAGTCCGGGGAGGCAATCAGCCCCAGCATTTT

d_call: TRBD1
j_call: TRBJ1-1
clone_size: NA
v_call: TRBV9
cdr3_aa: CASSGIPGGRAFF
cdr3_nt: TGTGCCAGCAGCGGAATTCCAGGGGGCCGAGCTTTCTTT

d_call: TRBD1
j_call: TRBJ2-7
clone_size: NA
v_call: TRBV4-3
cdr3_aa: CASSQDRTGSYEQYF
cdr3_nt: TGCGCCAGCAGCCAGGATAGGACAGGGTCCTACGAGCAGTACTTC

d_call: TRBD1
j_call: TRBJ2-7
clone_size: NA
v_call: TRBV6-5
cdr3_aa: CASSRTGESYEQYF
cdr3_nt: TGTGCCAGCAGTCGGACAGGGGAATCCTACGAGCAGTACTTC

d_call: NA
j_call: TRBJ2-7
clone_size: NA
v_call: TRBV6-2/TRBV6-3
cdr3_aa: CASSYLGLYEQYF
cdr3_nt: TGTGCCAGCAGTTACCTAGGATTGTACGAGCAGTACTTC

d_call: NA
j_call: TRBJ1-1
clone_size: NA
v_call: TRBV27
cdr3_aa: CASSLSGAIGPFF
cdr3_nt: TGTGCCAGCAGTTTATCGGGGGCGATTGGACCTTTCTTT

d_call: TRBD1
j_call: TRBJ2-6
clone_size: NA
v_call: TRBV9
cdr3_aa: CASSVDGTARSGANVLTF
cdr3_nt: TGTGCCAGCAGCGTAGACGGGACAGCGCGCTCTGGGGCCAACGTCCTGACTTTC

d_call: TRBD1
j_call: TRBJ2-2
clone_size: NA
v_call: TRBV19
cdr3_aa: CASDRTGDTGELFF
cdr3_nt: TGTGCCAGTGATAGGACAGGGGACACCGGGGAGCTGTTTTTT

d_call: NA
j_call: TRBJ1-6
clone_size: few
v_call: TRBV11-2
cdr3_aa: CASSLLSTGDSPLHF
cdr3_nt: TGTGCCAGCAGCCTCCTCTCCACGGGGGATTCACCCCTCCACTTT

d_call: TRBD1
j_call: TRBJ1-2
clone_size: NA
v_call: TRBV6-5
cdr3_aa: CASRRQGLRSYTF
cdr3_nt: TGTGCCAGCAGACGACAGGGGCTAAGAAGTTACACCTTC

d_call: TRBD2
j_call: TRBJ2-3
clone_size: NA
v_call: TRBV2
cdr3_aa: CASTERDGYTQYF
cdr3_nt: TGTGCCAGCACAGAGCGGGATGGGTATACGCAGTATTTT

d_call: NA
j_call: TRBJ2-2
clone_size: NA
v_call: TRBV11-3
cdr3_aa: CASTSTGELFF
cdr3_nt: TGTGCCAGCACTTCCACCGGGGAGCTGTTTTTT

d_call: NA
j_call: TRBJ2-3
clone_size: NA
v_call: TRBV10-1
cdr3_aa: CASSEVRGSSTDTQYF
cdr3_nt: TGCGCCAGCAGTGAGGTCAGGGGAAGTAGCACAGATACGCAGTATTTT

d_call: TRBD1
j_call: TRBJ2-1
clone_size: NA
v_call: TRBV6-1
cdr3_aa: CASSGNPGQGTSSSYNEQFF
cdr3_nt: TGTGCCAGCAGTGGAAATCCGGGACAGGGCACGTCAAGCTCCTACAATGAGCAGTTCTTC

d_call: NA
j_call: TRBJ2-5
clone_size: NA
v_call: TRBV7-9
cdr3_aa: CASNTRGWETQYF
cdr3_nt: TGTGCCAGCAATACTAGGGGGTGGGAGACCCAGTACTTC

d_call: TRBD2
j_call: TRBJ2-1
clone_size: NA
v_call: TRBV6-5
cdr3_aa: CASSGGLAGGRQFF
cdr3_nt: TGTGCCAGCAGCGGGGGACTAGCGGGAGGGCGGCAGTTCTTC

d_call: TRBD1
j_call: TRBJ1-1
clone_size: NA
v_call: TRBV2
cdr3_aa: CASRREQGADTEAFF
cdr3_nt: TGTGCCAGCAGGAGGGAACAGGGGGCGGACACTGAAGCTTTCTTT

d_call: NA
j_call: TRBJ2-5
clone_size: NA
v_call: TRBV7-9
cdr3_aa: CASSVGPTQYF
cdr3_nt: TGTGCCAGCAGCGTGGGTCCGACCCAGTACTTC

d_call: TRBD1
j_call: TRBJ2-2
clone_size: once
v_call: TRBV5-8
cdr3_aa: CASSPDRAGELFF
cdr3_nt: TGTGCCAGCAGCCCGGACAGGGCCGGGGAGCTGTTTTTT

d_call: TRBD2
j_call: TRBJ2-2
clone_size: NA
v_call: TRBV7-2
cdr3_aa: CASSSLAGSTGELFF
cdr3_nt: TGTGCCAGCAGCTCCCTAGCGGGGAGCACCGGGGAGCTGTTTTTT

d_call: NA
j_call: TRBJ1-2
clone_size: NA
v_call: TRBV5-4
cdr3_aa: CASSLVGNYGYTF
cdr3_nt: TGTGCCAGCAGCTTGGTAGGGAACTATGGCTACACCTTC

d_call: TRBD1
j_call: TRBJ2-1
clone_size: NA
v_call: TRBV10-2
cdr3_aa: CASSWTGPRNEQFF
cdr3_nt: TGCGCCAGCAGTTGGACAGGACCTAGGAATGAGCAGTTCTTC

d_call: TRBD2
j_call: TRBJ2-1
clone_size: NA
v_call: TRBV2
cdr3_aa: CASSSSHGTSSNNEQFF
cdr3_nt: TGTGCCAGCAGTTCTTCCCACGGGACTAGCAGTAACAATGAGCAGTTCTTC

d_call: NA
j_call: TRBJ2-5
clone_size: few
v_call: TRBV6-5
cdr3_aa: CASSRGSGTQYF
cdr3_nt: TGTGCCAGCAGTAGGGGGTCGGGGACCCAGTACTTC

d_call: NA
j_call: TRBJ2-3
clone_size: NA
v_call: TRBV4-2
cdr3_aa: CASSQDLGGRVDTQYF
cdr3_nt: TGTGCCAGCAGCCAAGATCTTGGGGGGCGCGTAGATACGCAGTATTTT

d_call: NA
j_call: TRBJ2-7
clone_size: NA
v_call: TRBV6-5
cdr3_aa: CASHRDTYYEQYF
cdr3_nt: TGTGCCAGCCACCGGGACACCTACTACGAGCAGTACTTC

d_call: NA
j_call: TRBJ1-4
clone_size: once
v_call: TRBV6-5
cdr3_aa: CASSYGSTNEKLFF
cdr3_nt: TGTGCCAGCAGTTACGGATCAACTAATGAAAAACTGTTTTTT

d_call: NA
j_call: TRBJ1-3
clone_size: NA
v_call: TRBV4-1
cdr3_aa: CASSQRSPTVGGNTIYF
cdr3_nt: TGCGCCAGCAGCCAAAGATCCCCGACAGTCGGTGGAAACACCATATATTTT

d_call: NA
j_call: TRBJ1-1
clone_size: NA
v_call: TRBV6-5
cdr3_aa: CASSYSGGGGTEAFF
cdr3_nt: TGTGCCAGCAGTTACTCGGGCGGGGGCGGCACTGAAGCTTTCTTT

d_call: NA
j_call: TRBJ2-1
clone_size: NA
v_call: TRBV9
cdr3_aa: CASSGTEEGQFF
cdr3_nt: TGTGCCAGCAGCGGAACCGAAGAGGGGCAGTTCTTC

d_call: NA
j_call: TRBJ1-1
clone_size: once
v_call: TRBV23-1
cdr3_aa: CASSQSGRLNTEAFF
cdr3_nt: TGCGCCAGCAGTCAAAGCGGCAGGCTCAACACTGAAGCTTTCTTT

d_call: NA
j_call: TRBJ1-4
clone_size: NA
v_call: TRBV6-5
cdr3_aa: CASMIEWSAEKLFF
cdr3_nt: TGTGCCAGCATGATCGAGTGGAGCGCTGAAAAACTGTTTTTT

d_call: NA
j_call: TRBJ1-5
clone_size: NA
v_call: TRBV2
cdr3_aa: CASSEEWAGDQPQHF
cdr3_nt: TGTGCCAGCAGTGAAGAATGGGCAGGGGATCAGCCCCAGCATTTT

d_call: NA
j_call: TRBJ2-2
clone_size: NA
v_call: TRBV4-2
cdr3_aa: CASSLLGVGTGELFF
cdr3_nt: TGTGCCAGCAGCCTTCTAGGGGTCGGTACCGGGGAGCTGTTTTTT

d_call: NA
j_call: TRBJ1-1
clone_size: NA
v_call: TRBV5-6
cdr3_aa: CASSLIKGVMNTEAFF
cdr3_nt: TGTGCCAGCAGCTTGATAAAGGGGGTGATGAACACTGAAGCTTTCTTT

d_call: NA
j_call: TRBJ2-3
clone_size: once
v_call: TRBV5-4
cdr3_aa: CASSFGSPQQQYF
cdr3_nt: TGTGCCAGCAGCTTTGGGTCTCCTCAGCAGCAGTATTTT

d_call: TRBD1
j_call: TRBJ1-4
clone_size: few
v_call: TRBV19
cdr3_aa: CASSSDREKLFF
cdr3_nt: TGTGCCAGTAGTTCGGACAGGGAAAAACTGTTTTTT

d_call: TRBD2
j_call: TRBJ2-1
clone_size: NA
v_call: TRBV5-6
cdr3_aa: CASSLRLAGYNEQFF
cdr3_nt: TGTGCCAGCAGCTTACGACTAGCGGGGTACAATGAGCAGTTCTTC

d_call: NA
j_call: TRBJ1-6
clone_size: NA
v_call: TRBV4-3
cdr3_aa: CASSQEMQGPREEGPPLHF
cdr3_nt: TGCGCCAGCAGCCAAGAAATGCAAGGACCCCGAGAGGAGGGGCCACCCCTCCACTTT

d_call: TRBD1
j_call: TRBJ2-7
clone_size: once
v_call: TRBV19
cdr3_aa: CASSFGTGERYEQYF
cdr3_nt: TGTGCCAGTAGTTTCGGGACAGGGGAAAGGTACGAGCAGTACTTC

d_call: NA
j_call: TRBJ1-6
clone_size: NA
v_call: TRBV6-6
cdr3_aa: CASSQREGLNSPLHF
cdr3_nt: TGTGCCAGCAGCCAAAGGGAAGGGTTGAATTCACCCCTCCACTTT